A selection of T cell receptor beta chains follows, all from one sample in a study of cytomegalovirus exposure and HLA in healthy donors. Only in-frame clones appear in the TCRdb table, and some are missing; sequencing was by immunoSEQ multiplex PCR. The data hold hundreds of thousands of clones, with approximately 82% observed a single time. The sample comprised PBMCs. These receptors all come from a woman aged 40 to 49 in good health and CMV-seronegative. Each CDR3 is given with its conserved first and last residue. Fields, in order: J gene, D gene, V gene, clone size, CDR3 protein, CDR3 DNA. D genes are given only for firm matches. Clone size is stated in some rows and not others, as once, few, many or a class when expanded.

j_gene: TRBJ2-1; d_gene: .; v_gene: TRBV5-1; abundance: .; CDR3aa: CASSPDSFNEQFF; CDR3nt: TGCGCCAGCAGCCCGGACAGTTTCAATGAGCAGTTCTTC
j_gene: TRBJ1-4; d_gene: .; v_gene: TRBV5-1; abundance: .; CDR3aa: CASSIQGLSNEKLFF; CDR3nt: TGCGCCAGCAGCATACAGGGATTGAGTAATGAAAAACTGTTTTTT
j_gene: TRBJ2-2; d_gene: TRBD1; v_gene: TRBV5-1; abundance: .; CDR3aa: CASSSGNRGEWTGELFF; CDR3nt: TGCGCCAGCAGCTCCGGCAACAGGGGGGAATGGACCGGGGAGCTGTTTTTT
j_gene: TRBJ1-2; d_gene: .; v_gene: TRBV19; abundance: .; CDR3aa: CASRELNRDTPLNGYTF; CDR3nt: TGTGCCAGTAGAGAACTGAATCGGGACACGCCGTTGAATGGCTACACCTTC
j_gene: TRBJ2-7; d_gene: TRBD1; v_gene: TRBV27; abundance: once; CDR3aa: CAREMDRGTPRSYEQYF; CDR3nt: TGTGCCAGAGAAATGGACAGGGGTACCCCCAGGTCCTACGAGCAGTACTTC
j_gene: TRBJ1-5; d_gene: .; v_gene: TRBV5-8; abundance: few; CDR3aa: CASSLEQLNQPQHF; CDR3nt: TGTGCCAGCAGCTTGGAACAGTTAAATCAGCCCCAGCATTTT
j_gene: TRBJ2-7; d_gene: TRBD1; v_gene: TRBV29-1; abundance: .; CDR3aa: CSAQGTSYEQYF; CDR3nt: TGCAGCGCACAGGGGACATCCTACGAGCAGTACTTC
j_gene: TRBJ2-3; d_gene: TRBD1; v_gene: TRBV5-8; abundance: .; CDR3aa: CASSLTGTGGPTDTQYF; CDR3nt: TGTGCCAGCAGCTTAACCGGGACAGGAGGACCCACAGATACGCAGTATTTT
j_gene: TRBJ1-1; d_gene: TRBD1; v_gene: TRBV6-6; abundance: .; CDR3aa: CASSHPLTGRHTEAFF; CDR3nt: TGTGCCAGCAGTCACCCGTTGACAGGGAGGCACACTGAAGCTTTCTTT
j_gene: TRBJ1-1; d_gene: TRBD1; v_gene: TRBV7-9; abundance: .; CDR3aa: CASSADRGTEAFF; CDR3nt: TGTGCCAGCAGCGCCGACAGGGGCACTGAAGCTTTCTTT
j_gene: TRBJ1-1; d_gene: .; v_gene: TRBV7-9; abundance: .; CDR3aa: CASSQTANTEAFF; CDR3nt: TGTGCCAGCAGCCAAACAGCGAACACTGAAGCTTTCTTT
j_gene: TRBJ1-4; d_gene: .; v_gene: TRBV18; abundance: .; CDR3aa: CASSRGPATNEKLFF; CDR3nt: TGTGCCAGCTCACGGGGCCCTGCAACTAATGAAAAACTGTTTTTT
j_gene: TRBJ2-5; d_gene: TRBD2; v_gene: TRBV5-1; abundance: .; CDR3aa: CASSLSGGPETQYF; CDR3nt: TGCGCCAGCAGCTTAAGCGGGGGGCCAGAGACCCAGTACTTC
j_gene: TRBJ2-2; d_gene: .; v_gene: TRBV6-5; abundance: .; CDR3aa: CASSYTSVANTGELFF; CDR3nt: TGTGCCAGCAGTTACACCTCAGTGGCGAACACCGGGGAGCTGTTTTTT
j_gene: TRBJ2-1; d_gene: TRBD2; v_gene: TRBV4-3; abundance: .; CDR3aa: CASSPGLAANNEQFF; CDR3nt: TGCGCCAGCAGCCCAGGACTAGCGGCGAACAATGAGCAGTTCTTC
j_gene: TRBJ1-2; d_gene: TRBD1; v_gene: TRBV6-1; abundance: .; CDR3aa: CAITRGETTNYGYTF; CDR3nt: TGTGCCATCACCAGGGGGGAAACGACTAACTATGGCTACACCTTC
j_gene: TRBJ2-7; d_gene: .; v_gene: TRBV11-3; abundance: .; CDR3aa: CASSVGQVWYEQYF; CDR3nt: TGTGCCAGCAGCGTAGGGCAGGTGTGGTACGAGCAGTACTTC
j_gene: TRBJ1-2; d_gene: TRBD1; v_gene: TRBV7-9; abundance: .; CDR3aa: CASSATGQAWNYGYTF; CDR3nt: TGTGCCAGCAGCGCGACGGGACAGGCCTGGAACTATGGCTACACCTTC
j_gene: TRBJ2-5; d_gene: TRBD2; v_gene: TRBV27; abundance: once; CDR3aa: CASSSRGGRETQYF; CDR3nt: TGTGCCAGCAGTTCCCGGGGGGGCCGGGAGACCCAGTACTTC
j_gene: TRBJ1-1; d_gene: TRBD1; v_gene: TRBV5-1; abundance: once; CDR3aa: CASSAGTGVVNTEAFF; CDR3nt: TGCGCCAGCAGCGCCGGGACAGGGGTTGTGAACACTGAAGCTTTCTTT
j_gene: TRBJ2-7; d_gene: .; v_gene: TRBV11-2; abundance: .; CDR3aa: CASSLVQGYEQYF; CDR3nt: TGTGCCAGCAGCTTAGTACAGGGATACGAGCAGTACTTC
j_gene: TRBJ2-7; d_gene: TRBD1; v_gene: TRBV27; abundance: .; CDR3aa: CASNPGTGGYEQYF; CDR3nt: TGTGCCAGCAATCCCGGGACAGGGGGCTACGAGCAGTACTTC
j_gene: TRBJ1-1; d_gene: TRBD1; v_gene: TRBV11-2; abundance: .; CDR3aa: CASSFPDRLNTEAFF; CDR3nt: TGTGCCAGCAGCTTCCCGGACAGGCTAAACACTGAAGCTTTCTTT
j_gene: TRBJ1-4; d_gene: .; v_gene: TRBV7-9; abundance: .; CDR3aa: CASSSLQSEKLFF; CDR3nt: TGTGCCAGCAGCTCCCTACAGTCTGAAAAACTGTTTTTT
j_gene: TRBJ2-2; d_gene: .; v_gene: TRBV5-4; abundance: few; CDR3aa: CASSPLITGELFF; CDR3nt: TGTGCCAGCAGCCCGCTAATCACCGGGGAGCTGTTTTTT
j_gene: TRBJ1-5; d_gene: .; v_gene: TRBV4-2; abundance: once; CDR3aa: CASSQDWLQGLNQPQHF; CDR3nt: TGTGCCAGCAGCCAAGATTGGCTCCAGGGACTCAATCAGCCCCAGCATTTT
j_gene: TRBJ2-2; d_gene: TRBD2; v_gene: TRBV11-2; abundance: .; CDR3aa: CASSPLAGGNSGELFF; CDR3nt: TGTGCCAGCAGCCCGTTAGCGGGGGGCAACTCCGGGGAGCTGTTTTTT
j_gene: TRBJ2-1; d_gene: .; v_gene: TRBV7-9; abundance: .; CDR3aa: CASSLQAAPYNEQFF; CDR3nt: TGTGCCAGCAGCTTACAAGCGGCCCCCTACAATGAGCAGTTCTTC
j_gene: TRBJ2-3; d_gene: TRBD1; v_gene: TRBV28; abundance: .; CDR3aa: CASNPGTGLSTDTQYF; CDR3nt: TGTGCCAGCAATCCAGGGACAGGTCTTAGCACAGATACGCAGTATTTT
j_gene: TRBJ2-7; d_gene: .; v_gene: TRBV4-3; abundance: .; CDR3aa: CASSQEYAGYYEQYF; CDR3nt: TGCGCCAGCAGCCAAGAGTACGCGGGGTACTACGAGCAGTACTTC
j_gene: TRBJ2-7; d_gene: .; v_gene: TRBV9; abundance: .; CDR3aa: CASSVGDRGYEQYF; CDR3nt: TGTGCCAGCAGCGTAGGGGATAGGGGCTACGAGCAGTACTTC